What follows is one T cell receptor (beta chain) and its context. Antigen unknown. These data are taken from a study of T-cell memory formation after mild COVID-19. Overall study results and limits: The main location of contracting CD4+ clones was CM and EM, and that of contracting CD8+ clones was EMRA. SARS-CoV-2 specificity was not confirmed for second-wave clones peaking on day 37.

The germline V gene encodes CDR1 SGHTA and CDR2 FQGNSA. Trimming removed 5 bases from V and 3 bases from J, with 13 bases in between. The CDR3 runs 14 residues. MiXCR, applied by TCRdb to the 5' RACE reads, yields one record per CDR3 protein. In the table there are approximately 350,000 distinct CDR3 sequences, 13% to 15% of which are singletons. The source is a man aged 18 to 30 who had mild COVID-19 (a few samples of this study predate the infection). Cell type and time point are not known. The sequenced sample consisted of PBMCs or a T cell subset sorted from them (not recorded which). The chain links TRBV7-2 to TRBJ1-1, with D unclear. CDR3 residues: CASSPRAGDTEAFF. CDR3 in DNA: TGTGCCAGCAGCCCAAGGGCCGGGGACACTGAAGCTTTCTTT.